Following are 15 T cell receptor beta chains from one sample sequenced in a study of T-cell reconstitution after alpha-beta-depleted transplantation in children. Researchers prepared the TCRbeta library using unique molecular identifiers, the study reports. TCRdb used MiXCR to reprocess the PCR reads, holding one entry per CDR3 protein. The data show hundreds of thousands of distinct CDR3 sequences, 32% seen once. The material was PBMCs from the stem cell graft donor, obtained from the stem cell graft. The receptors stem from a human donor who donated a stem cell graft to a child with aplastic anemia.

The chain has TRBV18 and TRBJ2-7; 11 bases line up with TRBD1. CDR3 size: 18 residues. V was pared by 6 bases and J by 1 base, with 14 bases of the junction left unmatched. Germline V CDR1 and CDR2: KGHSH, LQKENI. CDR3: CASSPSRGQGAISYEQYF. In DNA form, the CDR3 reads TGTGCCAGCTCGCCATCTCGAGGACAGGGGGCGATTTCCTACGAGCAGTACTTC.

This clonotype was picked up a small number of times. The V and J genes are TRBV18 and TRBJ1-6; 8 bases are a match to TRBD1. Looked up from germline, CDR1 is KGHSH and CDR2 is LQKENI. The V segment lost 1 base and the J segment 0 bases; nucleotides outside the gene matches: 8. This CDR3 region has 19 residues. CDR3 DNA sequence: TGTGCCAGCTCACCACTCCGGCAGGGGGCTAACTCCTATAATTCACCCCTCCACTTT. Translated: CASSPLRQGANSYNSPLHF.

The genes are TRBV25-1 and TRBJ2-3; no firm D call. Trimming cost V 1 base and J 2 bases, with 10 bases left between them. Germline values: CDR1 MGHDK, CDR2 SYGVNS. The CDR3 has 15 amino acids. CDR3 nucleotides: TGTGCCAGCAGTGAATCTGACACGATCACAGATACGCAGTATTTT. It is translated as CASSESDTITDTQYF.

This clonotype appeared a few times. The chain uses TRBV12-5 and TRBJ1-1, with D maybe TRBD1 (6 bases). Germline CDR1 reads LGHNT; CDR2 reads FRNRAP. The CDR3 is 14 residues long. The V end was cut by 6 bases, the J end by 0 bases, with 11 bases between. The DNA for the CDR3 is TGTGCTAGTGGCCAAGGGGGGGTGAACACTGAAGCTTTCTTT. It codes for CASGQGGVNTEAFF.

This chain joins TRBV5-6 and TRBJ2-5; 10 positions match TRBD2. V lost 4 bases, J lost 5 bases, and 14 bases stayed unmatched. The CDR3 covers 17 residues. In germline, CDR1 is SGHDT, CDR2 YYEEEE. Here the CDR3 DNA reads TGTGCCAGCAGCGGTCCCCCCCTAGCGGGAGTAGGGGAGACCCAGTACTTC. Translating gives CASSGPPLAGVGETQYF.

The chain couples TRBV27 to TRBJ1-1; D is undetermined. Per germline, CDR1 MNHEY and CDR2 SMNVEV (reference sequence). This CDR3 is built from 14 residues. Trimming removed 6 bases at V and 7 bases at J, with 18 bases between. The CDR3 here is CASSPSTLFSEAFF. CDR3 sequence (DNA): TGTGCCAGCAGCCCATCAACTTTATTTAGTGAAGCTTTCTTT.

This chain uses TRBV12-3 or TRBV12-4 with TRBJ1-1; D ambiguous. This CDR3 spans 12 amino acids. Trimming removed 7 bases from V and 2 bases from J, with 8 bases in between. Written as DNA, the CDR3 is TGTGCCAGCATAGGTTCCAACACTGAAGCTTTCTTT. It translates to CASIGSNTEAFF.

This chain joins TRBV27 and TRBJ1-5; no definite D call. Germline CDR1 is MNHEY and CDR2 is SMNVEV (reference sequence). The CDR3 contains 16 residues. The germline V and J ends were trimmed by 3 bases and 3 bases, with 15 bases remaining between them. The CDR3 region has the DNA TGTGCCAGCAGTTTGGGCCACCCTGAGACCAATCAGCCCCAGCATTTT. This sequence encodes CASSLGHPETNQPQHF.

There are a few counts of this clonotype. V and J are TRBV7-2 and TRBJ2-5; the D is unclear. The germline V gene has CDR1 SGHTA and CDR2 FQGNSA. Deletions cut 0 bases from V and 0 bases from J, with 5 bases between. The CDR3 is 14 residues long. CDR3 residues: CASSLAANQETQYF. CDR3 in DNA: TGTGCCAGCAGCTTAGCAGCGAACCAAGAGACCCAGTACTTC.

The genes are TRBV20-1 and TRBJ1-1, with D uncertain. The CDR3 contains 12 residues. Germline lookup yields CDR1 DFQATT and CDR2 SNEGSKA (reference sequence). V was clipped by 0 bases and J by 2 bases, with 4 bases between them. CDR3 sequence reads: CSARDPNTEAFF. The CDR3 nucleotides read TGCAGTGCTAGAGATCCTAACACTGAAGCTTTCTTT.

This chain connects TRBV7-2 to TRBJ2-7; D gene unclear. Germline CDR1 and CDR2: SGHTA and FQGNSA. V lost 1 base and J 7 bases, leaving 11 bases between the germline ends. The CDR3 extends over 13 amino acids. The CDR3 loop is CASSLEIIREQYF. The CDR3 nucleotides are TGTGCCAGCAGCTTAGAAATCATAAGAGAGCAGTACTTC.

This chain links TRBV5-1 with TRBJ2-2; D possibly corresponds to TRBD1 (6 bases). V was cut by 5 bases and J by 4 bases, with 15 bases left in between. There are 15 residues in the CDR3. Germline V gene sequence: CDR1 SGHRS, CDR2 YFSETQ. Written as DNA, the CDR3 is TGCGCCAGCAGGCCCCCAGGGGCCGGCACCGGGGAGCTGTTTTTT. Encoded protein: CASRPPGAGTGELFF.

The J gene is TRBJ1-3, the V gene TRBV6-2 or TRBV6-3, with D possibly matching TRBD1 (5 bases). V lost 4 bases and J 0 bases, leaving 13 bases between the germline ends. The CDR3 is 16 amino acids. CDR1 is MNHEY, CDR2 SVGEGT, per germline. The CDR3 region is CASSFAGPTSGNTIYF. The CDR3 DNA follows: TGTGCCAGCAGTTTCGCGGGGCCTACCTCTGGAAACACCATATATTTT.

As for this clonotype: Mismatch with germline at one junction end may stem from a read error. The chain employs TRBV20-1 and TRBJ1-1, with a tentative D call TRBD1 (5 bases). CDR1 is DFQATT, CDR2 SNEGSKA, per germline (reference sequence). This CDR3 contains 14 residues. As DNA, the CDR3 is TGCAGTGCTAGAGGGAAAGAAGACAGACGGCCGGGGGGCTTT. Encoded protein: CSARGKEDRRPGGF.

This clonotype was seen a handful of times. The rearrangement links TRBV6-1 to TRBJ1-1, with D unresolved. The CDR3 has 14 residues. Per germline, CDR1 MNHNS and CDR2 SASEGT. V was cut by 6 bases and J by 0 bases, with 11 bases left in between. The CDR3 protein is CASSPSWMNTEAFF. CDR3 DNA sequence: TGTGCCAGCAGCCCGAGTTGGATGAACACTGAAGCTTTCTTT.